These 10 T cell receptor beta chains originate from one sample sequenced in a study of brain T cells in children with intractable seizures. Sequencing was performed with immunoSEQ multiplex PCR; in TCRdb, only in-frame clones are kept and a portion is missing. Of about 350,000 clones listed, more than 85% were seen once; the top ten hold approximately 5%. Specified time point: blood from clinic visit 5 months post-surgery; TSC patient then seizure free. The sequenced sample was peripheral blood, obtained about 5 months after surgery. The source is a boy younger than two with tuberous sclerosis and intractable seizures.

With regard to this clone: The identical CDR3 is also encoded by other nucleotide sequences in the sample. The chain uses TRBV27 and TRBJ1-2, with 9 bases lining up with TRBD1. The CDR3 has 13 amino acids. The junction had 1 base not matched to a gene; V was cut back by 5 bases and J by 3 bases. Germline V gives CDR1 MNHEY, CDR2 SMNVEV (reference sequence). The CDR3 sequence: CASSRQGDYGYTF. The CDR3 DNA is TGTGCCAGCAGTCGACAGGGGGACTATGGCTACACCTTC.

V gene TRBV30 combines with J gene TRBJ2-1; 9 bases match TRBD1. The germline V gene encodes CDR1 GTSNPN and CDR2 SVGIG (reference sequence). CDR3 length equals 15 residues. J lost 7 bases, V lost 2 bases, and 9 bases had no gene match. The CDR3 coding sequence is TGTGCCTGGAGTCACCGGGACAGGGAGGTAAATGAGCAGTTCTTC. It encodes CAWSHRDREVNEQFF.

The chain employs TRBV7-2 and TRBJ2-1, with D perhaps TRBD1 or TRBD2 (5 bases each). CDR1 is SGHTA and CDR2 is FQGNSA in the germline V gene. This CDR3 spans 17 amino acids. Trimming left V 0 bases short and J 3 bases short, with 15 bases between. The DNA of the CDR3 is TGTGCCAGCAGCTTAGCCCCAGGTAGGGACCTCTACAATGAGCAGTTCTTC. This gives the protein CASSLAPGRDLYNEQFF.

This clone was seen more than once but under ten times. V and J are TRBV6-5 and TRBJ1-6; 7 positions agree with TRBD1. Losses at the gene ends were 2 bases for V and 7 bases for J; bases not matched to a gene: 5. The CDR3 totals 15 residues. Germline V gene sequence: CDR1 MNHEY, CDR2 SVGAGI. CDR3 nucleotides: TGTGCCAGCAGTTACGACAGGGACGTAAATTCACCCCTCCACTTT. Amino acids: CASSYDRDVNSPLHF.

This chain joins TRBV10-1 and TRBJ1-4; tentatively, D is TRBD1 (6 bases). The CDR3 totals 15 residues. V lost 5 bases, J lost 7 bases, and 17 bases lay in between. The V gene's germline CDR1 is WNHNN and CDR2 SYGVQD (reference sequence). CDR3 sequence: CASSQNRVWGEKLFF. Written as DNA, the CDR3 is TGCGCCAGCAGTCAGAACAGGGTTTGGGGTGAAAAACTGTTTTTT.

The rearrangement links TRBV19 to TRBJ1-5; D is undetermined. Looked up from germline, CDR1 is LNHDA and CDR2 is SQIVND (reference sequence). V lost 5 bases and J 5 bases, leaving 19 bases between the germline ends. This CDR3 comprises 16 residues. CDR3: CASSPLRVALHQPQHF. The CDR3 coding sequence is TGTGCCAGTAGTCCTCTGAGGGTGGCACTCCATCAGCCCCAGCATTTT.

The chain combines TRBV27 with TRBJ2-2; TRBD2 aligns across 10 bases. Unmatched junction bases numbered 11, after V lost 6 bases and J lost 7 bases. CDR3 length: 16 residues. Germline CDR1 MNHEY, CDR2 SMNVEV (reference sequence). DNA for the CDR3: TGTGCCAGCAGCGGGAGCGGGAGGGTTTTTGGCGGGGAGCTGTTTTTT. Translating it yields CASSGSGRVFGGELFF.

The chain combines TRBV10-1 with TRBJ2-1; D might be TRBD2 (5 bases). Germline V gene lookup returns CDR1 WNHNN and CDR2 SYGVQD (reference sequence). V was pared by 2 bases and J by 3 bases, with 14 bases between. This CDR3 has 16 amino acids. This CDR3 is CASSENQRTSYNEQFF. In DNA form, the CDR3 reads TGCGCCAGCAGTGAGAACCAGCGGACCAGCTACAATGAGCAGTTCTTC.

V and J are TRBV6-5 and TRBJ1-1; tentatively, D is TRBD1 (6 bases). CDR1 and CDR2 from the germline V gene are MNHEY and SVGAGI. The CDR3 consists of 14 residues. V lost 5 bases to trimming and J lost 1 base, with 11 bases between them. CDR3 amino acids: CASSNRAENTEAFF. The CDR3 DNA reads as TGTGCCAGCAGTAACAGGGCCGAGAACACTGAAGCTTTCTTT.

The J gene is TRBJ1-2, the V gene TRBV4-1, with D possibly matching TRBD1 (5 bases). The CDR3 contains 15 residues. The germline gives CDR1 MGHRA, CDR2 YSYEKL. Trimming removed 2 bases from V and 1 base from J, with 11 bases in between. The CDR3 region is CASSQPGTLNYGYTF. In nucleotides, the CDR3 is TGCGCCAGCAGCCAACCCGGGACTCTTAACTATGGCTACACCTTC.